This T cell receptor beta chain was profiled in a study of T cell responses to AZD1222 COVID-19 vaccine. Germline assignment: CDR1 MGHRA and CDR2 YSYEKL. This CDR3 has 14 amino acids. Losses at the gene ends were 1 base for V and 9 bases for J; bases not matched to a gene: 4. Sequencing was performed with immunoSEQ multiplex PCR; in TCRdb, only in-frame clones are kept and a portion is missing. The sample shows about 83,000 clones, about 82% of them seen only once. The receptor's source is an adult in good health. J is TRBJ2-3 and V is TRBV4-1; TRBD2 aligns across 10 bases. The sample was peripheral blood, taken on day 0 of AZD1222 vaccination. CDR3 coding DNA: TGCGCCAGCAGCCAAGCCCTAGCGGGGGAAACGCAGTATTTT. It translates to CASSQALAGETQYF.